This is a list of T cell receptor beta chains from one sample in a study of blood T cell repertoires in COVID-19. Some clones are missing from TCRdb's copy, which holds only in-frame ones; the method was immunoSEQ multiplex PCR. The table has tens of thousands of clones, about 91% seen once. The specimen was peripheral blood. The receptors were sampled from an elderly woman with active or convalescent COVID-19. The CDR3 runs from the conserved cysteine through the conserved F or W. Fields, in order: V gene, D gene, J gene, clone size, CDR3 DNA, CDR3 protein. A D gene is named only where the DNA matches it firmly. Clone size is not always given. Where it is, it says once, few, many or a class for expanded clones.

>TRBV7-9|TRBD1|TRBJ1-3|-
TGTGCCAGCAGCCAGTGGACAGGGACTGGAAACACCATATATTTT
CASSQWTGTGNTIYF
>TRBV5-4|-|TRBJ1-2|-
TGTGCCAGCAGCCTGAGGATTACCGACTATGGCTACACCTTC
CASSLRITDYGYTF
>TRBV5-1|TRBD2|TRBJ2-5|-
TGCGCCAGCAGCCTCGGGCGGGAGAAAGAGACCCAGTACTTC
CASSLGREKETQYF
>TRBV27|-|TRBJ2-7|-
TGTGCCAGCAGTTTATGGCTAGCATCCTACGAGCAGTACTTC
CASSLWLASYEQYF
>TRBV7-9|-|TRBJ2-4|-
TGTGCCAGCAGCTCTCAGGGGCCCCCTCGAAACATTCAGTACTTC
CASSSQGPPRNIQYF
>TRBV11-2|-|TRBJ2-7|-
TGTGCCAGCAGCTCCTCTTTGGCAGGCGAGCAGTACTTC
CASSSSLAGEQYF
>TRBV19|TRBD1|TRBJ2-7|-
TGTGCCAGTAGTATCGGTGGGACAGGGGTTTACGAGCAGTACTTC
CASSIGGTGVYEQYF
>TRBV5-1|-|TRBJ1-1|-
TGCGCCAGCAGCTCGACCTCTCCGGGGAACACTGAAGCTTTCTTT
CASSSTSPGNTEAFF
>TRBV30|TRBD1|TRBJ1-2|once
TGTGCCTGGAGCACAGGGACAGGCGGCTACACCTTC
CAWSTGTGGYTF
>TRBV19|-|TRBJ2-1|-
TGTGCCAGTAGTATAGTAACCAGGGGCCCCCTCGGTTACAATGAGCAGTTCTTC
CASSIVTRGPLGYNEQFF
>TRBV5-8|TRBD1|TRBJ2-5|once
TGTGCCAGCAGCTTGGATTTGGAAGGGGGCACCGGGACCCAGTACTTC
CASSLDLEGGTGTQYF
>TRBV7-9|TRBD2|TRBJ2-7|few
TGTGCCAGCAGCCCTAGCTGGCTAGCGGGGGGTATCACCTACGAGCAGTACTTC
CASSPSWLAGGITYEQYF
>TRBV18|TRBD1|TRBJ1-3|-
TGTGCCAGCTCACCTCCGGGACAGGGGACCGGAAACACCATATATTTT
CASSPPGQGTGNTIYF
>TRBV6-2/TRBV6-3|-|TRBJ2-2|-
TGTGCCAGCAGTTCCCGGGCGAAGCGGCCCTACACCGGGGAGCTGTTTTTT
CASSSRAKRPYTGELFF
>TRBV6-4|-|TRBJ1-4|-
TGTGCCAGCAGTGCCACAGGGAATGCTAATGAAAAACTGTTTTTT
CASSATGNANEKLFF
>TRBV19|-|TRBJ1-5|-
TGTGCCAGTAGTATAGATGGTGGAGGGAATAGCAATCAGCCCCAGCATTTT
CASSIDGGGNSNQPQHF
>TRBV18|TRBD1|TRBJ1-1|-
TGTGCCAGCCGGGGACAGCAGAACACTGAAGCTTTCTTT
CASRGQQNTEAFF
>TRBV11-2|-|TRBJ1-2|-
TGTGCCAGCAGCTTAAACAGTAACTATGGCTACACCTTC
CASSLNSNYGYTF
>TRBV12-5|TRBD1|TRBJ2-1|once
TGTGCTAGTGGTTTGGTGACAGGGGGCGTTGGGTCCAATGAGCAGTTCTTC
CASGLVTGGVGSNEQFF
>TRBV24-1|TRBD1|TRBJ2-5|-
TGTGCCACCAGTGACGTGACAGGGCCAAAAGAGACCCAGTACTTC
CATSDVTGPKETQYF
>TRBV30|TRBD2|TRBJ2-3|-
TGTGCCTGGAGTCCCGGGACTAGCGGGAACACAGATACGCAGTATTTT
CAWSPGTSGNTDTQYF
>TRBV4-3|-|TRBJ1-1|-
TGCGCCAGCAGCCAAGATCAGGCGATGAACACTGAAGCTTTCTTT
CASSQDQAMNTEAFF
>TRBV5-1|TRBD2|TRBJ2-7|-
TGCGCCAGCAGCTCGAGCGGGGGCCCCTCCTACGAGCAGTACTTC
CASSSSGGPSYEQYF
>TRBV4-3|TRBD2|TRBJ2-1|-
TGCGCCAGCAGCCAGAATAGCGGGGGGAGGTGGGATGAGCAGTTCTTC
CASSQNSGGRWDEQFF
>TRBV5-1|-|TRBJ2-1|-
TGCGCCAGCAGCTTGCTCTCTAGCTCCTACAATGAGCAGTTCTTC
CASSLLSSSYNEQFF
>TRBV4-3|TRBD2|TRBJ2-3|-
TGCGCCAGCAGCCAAGATCTGGCTAGCGGGAGTAGGCTTAGCACAGATACGCAGTATTTT
CASSQDLASGSRLSTDTQYF
>TRBV11-3|-|TRBJ2-3|few
TGTGCCAGCAGCTTAGAGGCTGGCACGCAGTATTTT
CASSLEAGTQYF
>TRBV7-2|TRBD2|TRBJ2-7|-
TGTGCCAGCAGCTTAGTAGCTAGCGGGGGGTCCTACGAGCAGTACTTC
CASSLVASGGSYEQYF